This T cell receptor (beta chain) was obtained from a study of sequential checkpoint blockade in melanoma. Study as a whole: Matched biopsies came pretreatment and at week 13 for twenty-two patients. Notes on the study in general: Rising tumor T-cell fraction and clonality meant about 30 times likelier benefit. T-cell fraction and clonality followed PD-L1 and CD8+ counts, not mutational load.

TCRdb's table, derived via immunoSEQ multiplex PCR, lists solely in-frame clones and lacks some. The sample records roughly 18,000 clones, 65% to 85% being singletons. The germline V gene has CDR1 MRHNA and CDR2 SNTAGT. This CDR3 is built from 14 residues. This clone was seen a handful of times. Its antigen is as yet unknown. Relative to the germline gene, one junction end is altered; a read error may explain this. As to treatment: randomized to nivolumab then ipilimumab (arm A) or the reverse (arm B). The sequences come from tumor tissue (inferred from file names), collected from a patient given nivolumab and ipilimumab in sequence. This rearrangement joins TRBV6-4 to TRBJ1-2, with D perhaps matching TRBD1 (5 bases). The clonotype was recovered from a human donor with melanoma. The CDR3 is CASSYSGRASGYTF. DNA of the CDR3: TGTGCCAGCAGTTACTCGGGCAGGGCGAGTGGCTACACCTTC.